Shown below are 10 T cell receptor beta chains from a single sample sequenced in a study of shared clonotypes between healthy human individuals. Naive-designated CD8 cells lacked CD45RO, were positively enriched for CCR7, and omitted terminally differentiated effector memory CD45RA+ cells. The table came from immunoSEQ multiplex PCR; TCRdb's copy has only in-frame clones and leaves some out. The table shows about 800,000 clones, with roughly 96% occurring only once. The sample taken for sequencing was naive CD8+ T cells sorted from blood. Source of these receptors: a man aged 30 to 45 in good health.

The gene calls are TRBV10-2 and TRBJ2-3; 9 positions match TRBD2. Trimming cost V 5 bases and J 2 bases; bases outside gene matches: 11. This CDR3 comprises 17 residues. The germline CDR1 and CDR2 sequences are WSHSY and SAAADI. CDR3 sequence reads: CASSLYQTSGFTDTQYF. The CDR3 coding sequence is TGCGCCAGCAGTCTCTACCAGACTAGCGGTTTCACAGATACGCAGTATTTT.

The sample holds one count of this clone. The identical CDR3 is also encoded by other nucleotide sequences in the sample. This chain connects TRBV27 to TRBJ2-7, with a weak D call TRBD1 (5 bases). Trimming shortened V by 0 bases and J by 1 base, and 7 bases separated the two germline ends. The length of the CDR3 is 14 residues. Germline assignment: CDR1 MNHEY and CDR2 SMNVEV (reference sequence). The CDR3 protein is CASSLSRQSYEQYF. The CDR3 DNA follows: TGTGCCAGCAGTTTATCGAGACAGTCCTACGAGCAGTACTTC.

V gene TRBV6-6 combines with J gene TRBJ2-5, with no clear D. This CDR3 contains 12 residues. The ends were cut back, 2 bases at V and 6 bases at J, with 7 bases in the middle. Germline CDR1 MNHNY, CDR2 SVGAGI (reference sequence). The DNA of the CDR3 is TGTGCCAGCAGTTACCCCGGAAAGACCCAGTACTTC. Its translation: CASSYPGKTQYF.

The J gene is TRBJ1-1, the V gene TRBV7-6; D ambiguous. Trimming left V 5 bases short and J 3 bases short, with 10 bases between. CDR1 and CDR2 (germline): SGHVS, FNYEAQ. This CDR3 contains 13 residues. The CDR3 spells CASSRTLDTEAFF. In DNA, the CDR3 is TGTGCCAGCAGCCGCACCTTGGACACTGAAGCTTTCTTT.

The chain uses TRBV28 and TRBJ1-4; 7 bases are shared with TRBD1. Germline V CDR1 and CDR2: MDHEN, SYDVKM. The J segment lost 1 base and the V segment lost 10 bases, leaving 9 bases of the junction unmatched. The CDR3 extends over 15 amino acids. CDR3 coding DNA: TGTGCCACCTACAGGGGTCTCGTAACTAATGAAAAACTGTTTTTT. This encodes CATYRGLVTNEKLFF.

This chain links TRBV28 with TRBJ1-2; D unclear. CDR3 length equals 13 residues. CDR1 is MDHEN, CDR2 SYDVKM, per germline. V was shortened by 5 bases and J by 6 bases, with 13 bases between the two germline ends. The CDR3 reads CASSPGWGDGYTF. The DNA of the CDR3 is TGTGCCAGCAGTCCCGGTTGGGGTGATGGCTACACCTTC.

The V gene is TRBV4-3, the J gene TRBJ2-1; D may be TRBD1 (5 bases). The germline V gene has CDR1 LGHNA and CDR2 YSLEER. Trimming took off 1 base at V and 4 bases at J, with 8 bases between the two ends. The CDR3 length is 14 residues. As DNA, the CDR3 is TGCGCCAGCAGCCAAGGACAGCTGTACAATGAGCAGTTCTTC. As protein: CASSQGQLYNEQFF.

The V and J genes are TRBV27 and TRBJ2-7, with D possibly matching TRBD1 (6 bases). There are 15 residues in the CDR3. The germline V gene has CDR1 MNHEY and CDR2 SMNVEV (reference sequence). V was shortened by 6 bases and J by 3 bases, with 18 bases between the two germline ends. The CDR3 here is CASRGATGPGYEQYF. The CDR3 nucleotides read TGTGCCAGCAGGGGGGCTACAGGACCCGGCTACGAGCAGTACTTC.

The rearrangement uses TRBV7-9 and TRBJ1-4; 11 positions agree with TRBD1. Trimming removed 2 bases from V and 7 bases from J; junction bases left unmatched: 6. CDR3 length equals 16 residues. Looked up from germline, CDR1 is SEHNR and CDR2 is FQNEAQ (reference sequence). CDR3 nucleotides: TGTGCCAGCAGCTTAACTAGTGGGACAGGGGGTGAAAAACTGTTTTTT. Encoded protein: CASSLTSGTGGEKLFF.

This rearrangement joins TRBV6-5 to TRBJ2-1; D is undetermined. Germline V CDR1 and CDR2: MNHEY, SVGAGI. The CDR3 runs to 15 residues. The germline V and J ends were trimmed by 5 bases and 2 bases, with 13 bases remaining between them. CDR3 region: CASSRDGQPYNEQFF. In DNA form, the CDR3 reads TGTGCCAGCAGTCGTGACGGGCAACCCTACAATGAGCAGTTCTTC.